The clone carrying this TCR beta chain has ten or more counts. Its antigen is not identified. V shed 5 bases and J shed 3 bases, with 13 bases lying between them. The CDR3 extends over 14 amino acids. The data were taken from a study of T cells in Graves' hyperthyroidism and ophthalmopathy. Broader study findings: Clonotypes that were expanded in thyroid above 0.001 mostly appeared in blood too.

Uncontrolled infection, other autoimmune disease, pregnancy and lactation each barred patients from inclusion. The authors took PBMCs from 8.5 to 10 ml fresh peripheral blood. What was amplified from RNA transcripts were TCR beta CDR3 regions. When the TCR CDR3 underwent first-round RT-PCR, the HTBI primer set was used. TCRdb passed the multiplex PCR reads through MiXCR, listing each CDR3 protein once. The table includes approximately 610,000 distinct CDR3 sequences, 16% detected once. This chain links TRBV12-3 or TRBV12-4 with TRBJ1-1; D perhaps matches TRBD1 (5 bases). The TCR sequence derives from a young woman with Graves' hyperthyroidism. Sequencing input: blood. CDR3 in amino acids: CASSAGGGDTEAFF. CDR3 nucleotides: TGTGCCAGCAGTGCCGGGGGAGGGGACACTGAAGCTTTCTTT.